Each of the 11 T cell receptor beta chains below was sequenced from the same sample in a study of T cell repertoires in cytomegalovirus infection. Each CDR3 protein is one row after TCRdb ran MiXCR on the reads. The sample contains fewer than 200,000 distinct CDR3 sequences, roughly a fifth of which appear only once. Sequencing was carried out using PBMCs. The receptors come from a human donor in good health (CMV status not recorded). Some clones in this sample may be carry-over from other donors' samples.

This clonotype was counted only a few times. The rearrangement uses TRBV4-2 and TRBJ2-2; 11 bases are a match to TRBD2. Germline V gene data show CDR1 as LGHNA and CDR2 as YNFKEQ. Trimming cost V 4 bases and J 5 bases; bases outside gene matches: 12. CDR3 length equals 18 residues. The CDR3 coding sequence is TGTGCCAGCAGCCCGAGACTAGCGGGAAACCTAGGGACCGGGGAGCTGTTTTTT. This sequence encodes CASSPRLAGNLGTGELFF.

This clonotype has at least ten counts. J is TRBJ1-6 and V is TRBV7-8; D might be TRBD1 (5 bases). V lost 4 bases to trimming and J lost 10 bases, with 17 bases between them. The CDR3 extends over 15 amino acids. Germline V gene data show CDR1 as SGHVS and CDR2 as FQNEAQ. This chain's CDR3 is CASSSLTGPGSPLHF. DNA of the CDR3: TGTGCCAGCAGCTCGCTAACGGGGCCGGGGTCACCCCTCCACTTT.

The rearrangement links TRBV6-2 or TRBV6-3 to TRBJ2-5; a possible D gene is TRBD1 (6 bases). The ends were cut back, 8 bases at V and 1 base at J, with 14 bases in the middle. Germline CDR1 reads MNHEY; CDR2 reads SVGEGT. The CDR3 is 14 amino acids. CDR3 nucleotide sequence: TGTGCCAGCCTTGGACAGCCGAGCCAAGAGACCCAGTACTTC. This codes for CASLGQPSQETQYF.

This clonotype showed up just a few times. V usage is TRBV5-1 and J usage is TRBJ2-7; D gene unclear. Trimming stripped 0 bases from V and 6 bases from J, with 10 bases between. Germline values: CDR1 SGHRS, CDR2 YFSETQ. CDR3 size: 13 residues. CDR3 nucleotide sequence: TGCGCCAGCAGCTTGGGACCCAGCCGCGAGCAGTACTTC. Protein product: CASSLGPSREQYF.

This clonotype was seen many times. This chain connects TRBV7-2 to TRBJ1-1; a possible D gene is TRBD1 (5 bases). The CDR3 length is 15 residues. The germline V and J ends were trimmed by 0 bases and 4 bases, with 12 bases remaining between them. In germline, CDR1 is SGHTA, CDR2 FQGNSA. CDR3 coding DNA: TGTGCCAGCAGCTTAGCGGGGGAGAGGGGCACTGAAGCTTTCTTT. The encoded protein is CASSLAGERGTEAFF. Together with reference TRBV7-2 and TRBJ1-1, the CDR3 gives the full variable domain: GAGVSQSPSNKVTEKGKDVELRCDPISGHTALYWYRQSLGQGLEFLIYFQGNSAPDKSGLPSDRFSAERTGGSVSTLTIQRTQQEDSAVYLCASSLAGERGTEAFFGQGTRLTVV.

The sample holds many counts of this clonotype. V is TRBV5-5 and J is TRBJ2-2; no firm D call. Germline lookup yields CDR1 SGHKS and CDR2 YYEKEE (reference sequence). V lost 0 bases to trimming and J lost 7 bases, with 10 bases between them. CDR3 length: 14 amino acids. CDR3 nucleotides: TGTGCCAGCAGCTTGGGGGTCCTGGGCGGGGAGCTGTTTTTT. As protein: CASSLGVLGGELFF.

V and J are TRBV7-2 and TRBJ2-3; 8 positions match TRBD2. CDR3 size: 15 residues. The J segment lost 8 bases and the V segment lost 3 bases, leaving 10 bases of the junction unmatched. Looked up from germline, CDR1 is SGHTA and CDR2 is FQGNSA. This CDR3 reads CASSLGGGIIGTQYF. DNA for the CDR3: TGTGCCAGCAGCTTGGGCGGGGGGATAATAGGTACGCAGTATTTT. Drawing the rest from reference TRBV7-2 and TRBJ2-3, the complete variable domain is GAGVSQSPSNKVTEKGKDVELRCDPISGHTALYWYRQSLGQGLEFLIYFQGNSAPDKSGLPSDRFSAERTGGSVSTLTIQRTQQEDSAVYLCASSLGGGIIGTQYFGPGTRLTVL.

The chain has TRBV14 and TRBJ2-7, with unresolved D. V lost 1 base to trimming and J lost 3 bases, with 10 bases between them. The germline V gene has CDR1 SGHDN and CDR2 FVKESK. The CDR3 contains 14 residues. The CDR3 bases are TGTGCCAGCAGCCAAGGTCCTACCAGCTACGAGCAGTACTTC. Translated, it gives CASSQGPTSYEQYF. The full variable domain, with the rest looked up from reference TRBV14 and TRBJ2-7, is EAGVTQFPSHSVIEKGQTVTLRCDPISGHDNLYWYRRVMGKEIKFLLHFVKESKQDESGMPNNRFLAERTGGTYSTLKVQPAELEDSGVYFCASSQGPTSYEQYFGPGTRLTVT.

This clonotype has more than one count but fewer than ten. This chain uses TRBV12-3 or TRBV12-4 with TRBJ2-3; TRBD2 is a possible D gene (6 bases). The CDR3 consists of 14 residues. Trimming shortened V by 7 bases and J by 2 bases, and 13 bases separated the two germline ends. CDR3 nucleotide sequence: TGTGCCAGCACGGGAGAGACGTTCACAGATACGCAGTATTTT. Translating gives CASTGETFTDTQYF.

Many counts were recorded for this clonotype. The chain employs TRBV7-2 and TRBJ2-7, with TRBD2 as a possible D gene (5 bases). Trimming shortened V by 1 base and J by 6 bases, and 16 bases separated the two germline ends. The CDR3 covers 15 residues. Germline V gene sequence: CDR1 SGHTA, CDR2 FQGNSA. This CDR3 reads CASSLERGPVSEQYF. DNA of the CDR3: TGTGCCAGCAGCTTAGAGAGAGGGCCGGTCTCCGAGCAGTACTTC.

This clonotype was detected only a few times. This chain links TRBV7-6 with TRBJ1-2; D may be TRBD1 (5 bases). CDR1 is SGHVS and CDR2 is FNYEAQ in the germline V gene. CDR3 length: 16 residues. V lost 5 bases and J lost 1, with 17 bases in between. Here the CDR3 DNA reads TGTGCCAGCAGCGGGTTCGACAGAACCAATAACTATGGCTACACCTTC. It codes for CASSGFDRTNNYGYTF.